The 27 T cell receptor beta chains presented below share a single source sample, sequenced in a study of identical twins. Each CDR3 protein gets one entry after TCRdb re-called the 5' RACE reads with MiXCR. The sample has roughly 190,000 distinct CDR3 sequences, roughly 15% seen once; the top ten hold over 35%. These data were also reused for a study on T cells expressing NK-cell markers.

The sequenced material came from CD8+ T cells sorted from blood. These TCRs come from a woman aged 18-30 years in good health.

DNA of the CDR3: TGCAGCGTTGACAGTCCTCCGGGGGGCAATGAGCAGTTCTTC. This codes for CSVDSPPGGNEQFF. This chain connects TRBV29-1 to TRBJ2-1, with 7 bases aligning to TRBD2. Per germline, CDR1 SQVTM and CDR2 ANQGSEA. The CDR3 is 14 amino acids. V shed 3 bases and J 6 bases; nucleotides not matched to a gene: 8.

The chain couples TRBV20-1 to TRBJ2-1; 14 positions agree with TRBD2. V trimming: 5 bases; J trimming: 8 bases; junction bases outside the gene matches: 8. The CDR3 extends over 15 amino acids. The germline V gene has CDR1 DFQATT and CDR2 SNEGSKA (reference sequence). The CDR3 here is CSASEGLAGDHEQFF. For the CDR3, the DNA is TGCAGTGCTTCCGAGGGACTAGCGGGGGATCATGAGCAGTTCTTC.

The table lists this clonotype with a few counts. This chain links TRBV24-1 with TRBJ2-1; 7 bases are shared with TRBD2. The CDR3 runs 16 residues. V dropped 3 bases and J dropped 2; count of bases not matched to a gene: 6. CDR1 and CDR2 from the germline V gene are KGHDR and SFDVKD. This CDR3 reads CATSDKAGSPYNEQFF. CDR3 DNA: TGTGCCACCAGTGATAAAGCGGGATCTCCCTACAATGAGCAGTTCTTC.

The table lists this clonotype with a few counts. In nucleotides, the CDR3 is TGTGCCAGCAGCGCAGAAATCAATGAGCAGTTCTTC. Amino acid sequence: CASSAEINEQFF. The chain links TRBV7-2 to TRBJ2-1, with D unclear. Trimming left V 5 bases short and J 6 bases short, with 8 bases between. Germline CDR1 reads SGHTA; CDR2 reads FQGNSA. This CDR3 comprises 12 residues.

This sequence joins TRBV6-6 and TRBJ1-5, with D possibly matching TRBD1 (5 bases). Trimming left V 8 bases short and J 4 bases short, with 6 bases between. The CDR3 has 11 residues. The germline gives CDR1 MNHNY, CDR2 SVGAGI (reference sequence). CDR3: CASGGNQPQHF. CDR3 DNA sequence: TGTGCCAGCGGGGGGAATCAGCCCCAGCATTTT.

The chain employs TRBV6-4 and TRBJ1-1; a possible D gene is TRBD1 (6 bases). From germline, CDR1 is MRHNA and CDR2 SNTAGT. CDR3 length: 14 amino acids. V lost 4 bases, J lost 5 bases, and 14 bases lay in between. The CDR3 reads CASSAIQQGTEAFF. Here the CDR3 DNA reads TGTGCCAGCAGTGCCATCCAACAGGGAACTGAAGCTTTCTTT.

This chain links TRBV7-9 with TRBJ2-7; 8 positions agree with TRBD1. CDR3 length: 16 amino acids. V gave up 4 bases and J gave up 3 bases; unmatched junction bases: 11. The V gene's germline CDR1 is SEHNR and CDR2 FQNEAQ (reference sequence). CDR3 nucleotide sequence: TGTGCCAGCAGCTCGCGCTCCGACAGGGGAAGCTACGAGCAGTACTTC. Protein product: CASSSRSDRGSYEQYF.

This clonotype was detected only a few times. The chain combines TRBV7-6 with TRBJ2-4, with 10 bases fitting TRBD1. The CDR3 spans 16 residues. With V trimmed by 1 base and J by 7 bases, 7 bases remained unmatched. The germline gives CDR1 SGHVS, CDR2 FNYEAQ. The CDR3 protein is CASSLETGGAMNIQYF. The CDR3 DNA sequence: TGTGCCAGCAGCTTAGAGACAGGGGGCGCAATGAACATTCAGTACTTC.

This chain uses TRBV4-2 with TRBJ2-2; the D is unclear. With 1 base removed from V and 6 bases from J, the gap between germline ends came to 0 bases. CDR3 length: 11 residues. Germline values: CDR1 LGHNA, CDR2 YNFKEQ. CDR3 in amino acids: CASSQAGELFF. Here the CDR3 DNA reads TGTGCCAGCAGCCAAGCCGGGGAGCTGTTTTTT.

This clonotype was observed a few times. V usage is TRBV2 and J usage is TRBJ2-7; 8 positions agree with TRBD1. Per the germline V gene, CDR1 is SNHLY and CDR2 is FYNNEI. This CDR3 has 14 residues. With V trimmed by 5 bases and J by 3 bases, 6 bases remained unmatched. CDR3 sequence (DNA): TGTGCCAGCAGTCTCAGGGGGCGGCACTACGAGCAGTACTTC. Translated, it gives CASSLRGRHYEQYF.

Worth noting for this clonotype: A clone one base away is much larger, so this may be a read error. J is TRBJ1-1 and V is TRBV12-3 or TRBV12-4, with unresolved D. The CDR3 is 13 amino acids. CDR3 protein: CDSSSTENTEAFF. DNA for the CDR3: TGTGACAGCAGTTCGACTGAGAACACTGAAGCTTTCTTT.

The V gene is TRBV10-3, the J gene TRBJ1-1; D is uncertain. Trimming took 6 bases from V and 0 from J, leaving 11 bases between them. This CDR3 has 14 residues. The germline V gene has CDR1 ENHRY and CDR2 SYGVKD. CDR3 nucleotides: TGTGCCATCAGCGAGCAAGAGATGAACACTGAAGCTTTCTTT. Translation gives CAISEQEMNTEAFF.

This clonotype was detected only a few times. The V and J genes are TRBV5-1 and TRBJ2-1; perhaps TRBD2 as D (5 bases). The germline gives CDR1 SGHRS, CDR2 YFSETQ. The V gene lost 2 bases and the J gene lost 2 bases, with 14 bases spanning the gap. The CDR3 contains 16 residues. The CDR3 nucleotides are TGCGCCAGCAGCTTCGGAAGCGGCGGAACCTACAATGAGCAGTTCTTC. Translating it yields CASSFGSGGTYNEQFF.

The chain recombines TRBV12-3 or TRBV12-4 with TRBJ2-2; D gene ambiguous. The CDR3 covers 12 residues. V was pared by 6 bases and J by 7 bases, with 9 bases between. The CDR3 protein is CASSLVLGELFF. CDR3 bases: TGTGCCAGCAGCCTAGTTCTCGGGGAGCTGTTTTTT.

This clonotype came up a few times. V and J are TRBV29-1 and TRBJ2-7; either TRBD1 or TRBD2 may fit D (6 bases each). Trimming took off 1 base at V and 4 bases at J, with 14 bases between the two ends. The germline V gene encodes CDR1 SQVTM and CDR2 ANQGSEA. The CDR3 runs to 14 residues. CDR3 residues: CSVEGRGRGYEQYF. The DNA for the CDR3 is TGCAGCGTTGAAGGCCGGGGGCGAGGGTACGAGCAGTACTTC.

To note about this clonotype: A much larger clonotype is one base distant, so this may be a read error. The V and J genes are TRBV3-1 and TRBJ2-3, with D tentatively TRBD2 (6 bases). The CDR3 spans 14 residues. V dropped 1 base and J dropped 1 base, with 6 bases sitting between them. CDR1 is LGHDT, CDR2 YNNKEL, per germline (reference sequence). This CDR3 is CASSQAGGTDTQYF. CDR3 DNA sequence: TGTGCCAGCAGCCAAGCGGGGGGCACAGATACGCAGTATTTT.

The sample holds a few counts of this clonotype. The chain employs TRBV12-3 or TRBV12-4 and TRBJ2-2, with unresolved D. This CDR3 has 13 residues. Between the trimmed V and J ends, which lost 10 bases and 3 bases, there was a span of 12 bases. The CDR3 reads CANLDKYTGELFF. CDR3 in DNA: TGTGCCAATCTGGATAAGTACACCGGGGAGCTGTTTTTT.

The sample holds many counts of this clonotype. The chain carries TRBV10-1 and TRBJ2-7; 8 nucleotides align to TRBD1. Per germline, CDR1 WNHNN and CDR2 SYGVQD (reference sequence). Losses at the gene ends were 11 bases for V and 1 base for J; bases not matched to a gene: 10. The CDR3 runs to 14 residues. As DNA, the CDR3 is TGCGCCGGAGGGGGACAGGACGTTTCCTACGAGCAGTACTTC. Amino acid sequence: CAGGGQDVSYEQYF.

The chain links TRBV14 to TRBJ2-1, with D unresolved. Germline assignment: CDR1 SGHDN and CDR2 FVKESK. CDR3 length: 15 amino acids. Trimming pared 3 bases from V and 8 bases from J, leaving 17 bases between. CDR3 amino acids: CASSHRHPALDEQFF. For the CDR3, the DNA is TGTGCCAGCAGCCACAGACACCCGGCGTTGGATGAGCAGTTCTTC.

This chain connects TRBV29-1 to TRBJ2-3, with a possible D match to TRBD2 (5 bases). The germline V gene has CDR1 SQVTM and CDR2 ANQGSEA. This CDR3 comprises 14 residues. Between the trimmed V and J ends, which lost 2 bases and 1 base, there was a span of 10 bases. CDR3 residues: CSVETARGTDTQYF. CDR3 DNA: TGCAGCGTTGAAACAGCGCGGGGCACAGATACGCAGTATTTT.

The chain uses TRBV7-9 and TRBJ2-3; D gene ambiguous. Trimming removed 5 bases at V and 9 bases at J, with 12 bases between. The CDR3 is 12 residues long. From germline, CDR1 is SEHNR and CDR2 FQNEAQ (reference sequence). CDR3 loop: CASSPDRPTQYF. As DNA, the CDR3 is TGTGCCAGCAGCCCGGACCGTCCCACGCAGTATTTT. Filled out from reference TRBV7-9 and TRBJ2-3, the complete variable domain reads DTGVSQNPRHKITKRGQNVTFRCDPISEHNRLYWYRQTLGQGPEFLTYFQNEAQLEKSRLLSDRFSAERPKGSFSTLEIQRTEQGDSAMYLCASSPDRPTQYFGPGTRLTVL.

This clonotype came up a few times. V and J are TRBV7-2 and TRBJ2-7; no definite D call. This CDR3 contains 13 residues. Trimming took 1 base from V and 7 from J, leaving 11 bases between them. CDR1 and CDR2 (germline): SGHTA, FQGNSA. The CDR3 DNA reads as TGTGCCAGCAGCTTAGTACCTCTAGGGGAGCAGTACTTC. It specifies CASSLVPLGEQYF.

The CDR3 is CSARDLRRWSYNEQFF. CDR3 bases: TGCAGTGCTAGAGATCTTCGCAGGTGGTCCTACAATGAGCAGTTCTTC. The V gene is TRBV20-1, the J gene TRBJ2-1, with no clear D. This CDR3 is 16 amino acids long. V was shortened by 0 bases and J by 1 base, with 13 bases between the two germline ends. Germline assignment: CDR1 DFQATT and CDR2 SNEGSKA (reference sequence).

CDR3 in DNA: TGTGCCATCAGTGAGTCGTCAGGGGGCGACGAGACCCAGTACTTC. Protein: CAISESSGGDETQYF. This chain links TRBV10-3 with TRBJ2-5; 8 bases are shared with TRBD1. V was pared by 0 bases and J by 5 bases, with 5 bases of the junction left unmatched. The germline gives CDR1 ENHRY, CDR2 SYGVKD. CDR3 length: 15 residues.

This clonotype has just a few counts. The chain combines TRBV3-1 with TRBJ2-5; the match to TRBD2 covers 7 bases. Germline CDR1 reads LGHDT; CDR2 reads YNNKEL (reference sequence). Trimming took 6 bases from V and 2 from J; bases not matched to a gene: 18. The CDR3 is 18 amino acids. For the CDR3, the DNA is TGTGCCAGCAGGACGATAGAGCGGGGCAACCAAATGCAAGAGACCCAGTACTTC. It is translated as CASRTIERGNQMQETQYF.

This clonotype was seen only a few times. The CDR3 spells CSARGGRAGPSYNEQFF. CDR3 nucleotides: TGCAGTGCTAGAGGTGGGCGGGCAGGCCCTTCCTACAATGAGCAGTTCTTC. The chain recombines TRBV20-1 with TRBJ2-1; D might be TRBD2 (5 bases). Germline CDR1 DFQATT, CDR2 SNEGSKA (reference sequence). This CDR3 spans 17 amino acids. Trimming stripped 1 base from V and 1 base from J, with 17 bases between.

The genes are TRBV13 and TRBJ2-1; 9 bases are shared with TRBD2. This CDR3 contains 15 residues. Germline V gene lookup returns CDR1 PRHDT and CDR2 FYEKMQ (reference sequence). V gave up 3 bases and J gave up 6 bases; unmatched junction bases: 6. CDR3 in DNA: TGTGCCAGCAGCTTTCGCGGGGGGGCAATCAATGAGCAGTTCTTC. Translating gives CASSFRGGAINEQFF.